Below are 20 T cell receptor beta chains sequenced from a single sample in a study of OX40 agonist ivuxolimab in advanced cancers. The table came from immunoSEQ multiplex PCR; TCRdb's copy has only in-frame clones and leaves some out. The sample includes some 45,000 clones, around 79% seen only once; the top ten take 7.9%. The input for sequencing was CD4+ or CD8+ T cells sorted from blood, taken in a trial of the OX40 agonist ivuxolimab. These receptors were collected from an adult with an advanced solid tumor such as melanoma, head and neck, liver or kidney cancer.

The gene calls are TRBV7-2 and TRBJ2-3; 10 positions match TRBD1. The CDR3 is 12 amino acids. Germline loops: CDR1 SGHTA, CDR2 FQGNSA. V lost 3 bases and J lost 14; bases outside the gene matches: 5. CDR3 in amino acids: CASSLPGQGPYF. The CDR3 nucleotides are TGTGCCAGCAGCTTGCCGGGACAGGGGCCGTATTTT.

The J gene is TRBJ1-1, the V gene TRBV7-2; TRBD1 might be the D (6 bases). V lost 1 base to trimming and J lost 5 bases, with 14 bases between them. The CDR3 loop spans 15 amino acids. In germline, CDR1 is SGHTA, CDR2 FQGNSA. The DNA of the CDR3 is TGTGCCAGCAGCTTAGTTCCCAGGGGTTTGACTGAAGCTTTCTTT. This sequence encodes CASSLVPRGLTEAFF.

This clone was picked up one time. The gene calls are TRBV2 and TRBJ1-4; tentative D call: TRBD1 (5 bases). CDR1 and CDR2 from the germline V gene are SNHLY and FYNNEI. The V end lost 11 bases, the J end lost 3 bases, and 13 bases lay between the germline ends. CDR3 length: 13 amino acids. In DNA, the CDR3 is TGTGCCTCCATGGGGGACCCTAATGAAAAACTGTTTTTT. Translating gives CASMGDPNEKLFF.

The chain joins TRBV20-1 to TRBJ1-1; D unclear. This CDR3 region has 11 residues. Germline-derived CDR1 and CDR2 are DFQATT and SNEGSKA (reference sequence). V lost 6 bases to trimming and J lost 11 bases, with 16 bases between them. The chain's CDR3 is CSAPDKGSAFF. Here the CDR3 DNA reads TGCAGTGCACCCGACAAGGGCTCGGCTTTCTTT.

The V gene is TRBV14, the J gene TRBJ1-2; possible D gene TRBD1, 5 bases. This CDR3 contains 14 residues. The germline V and J ends were trimmed by 1 base and 2 bases, with 8 bases remaining between them. CDR1 SGHDN and CDR2 FVKESK come from the germline V gene. The CDR3 spells CASSQGGYNYGYTF. CDR3 coding DNA: TGTGCCAGCAGCCAAGGGGGGTACAACTATGGCTACACCTTC.

The rearrangement uses TRBV2 and TRBJ1-2; possible D gene TRBD1, 6 bases. The V end was cut by 3 bases, the J end by 10 bases, with 15 bases between. This CDR3 comprises 13 residues. CDR1 SNHLY and CDR2 FYNNEI come from the germline V gene. DNA of the CDR3: TGTGCCAGCAGTGATGCCCCAGGGGTTGCCTACACCTTC. Translation gives CASSDAPGVAYTF. The variable domain in full, completed from reference TRBV2 and TRBJ1-2, reads EPEVTQTPSHQVTQMGQEVILRCVPISNHLYFYWYRQILGQKVEFLVSFYNNEISEKSEIFDDQFSVERPDGSNFTLKIRSTKLEDSAMYFCASSDAPGVAYTFGSGTRLTVV.

The chain has TRBV7-7 and TRBJ2-3; D not certain. V was pared by 1 base and J by 5 bases, with 10 bases between. Germline lookup yields CDR1 SSHAT and CDR2 FNYEAQ (reference sequence). CDR3 length: 14 residues. The DNA for the CDR3 is TGTGCCAGCAGCTTAGGGCTGGGTGGAGATACGCAGTATTTT. The encoded protein is CASSLGLGGDTQYF.

The chain has TRBV11-2 and TRBJ2-1; 11 bases agree with TRBD2. From germline, CDR1 is SGHAT and CDR2 FQNNGV. This CDR3 has 19 residues. V lost 1 base to trimming and J lost 6 bases; unmatched junction nucleotides: 14. The CDR3 loop is CASSLAATSGRRRGNEQFF. The CDR3 DNA sequence: TGTGCCAGCAGCTTAGCCGCTACTAGCGGGAGAAGAAGGGGCAATGAGCAGTTCTTC.

This clone occurred a few times. The chain joins TRBV6-5 to TRBJ1-4; D unresolved. Germline V CDR1 and CDR2: MNHEY, SVGAGI. This CDR3 has 13 amino acids. The germline V and J ends were trimmed by 0 bases and 7 bases, with 6 bases remaining between them. In DNA, the CDR3 is TGTGCCAGCAGTTACTCGGACGGTGAAAAACTGTTTTTT. Translation gives CASSYSDGEKLFF.

The chain joins TRBV18 to TRBJ2-3; D is unresolved. Trimming cost V 6 bases and J 2 bases, with 9 bases left between them. The germline V gene has CDR1 KGHSH and CDR2 LQKENI. CDR3 size: 13 residues. For the CDR3, the DNA is TGTGCCAGCTCTTCCCTGAACACAGATACGCAGTATTTT. Translating gives CASSSLNTDTQYF.

This sequence joins TRBV5-4 and TRBJ1-2, with D uncertain. V was pared by 2 bases and J by 1 base, with 12 bases between. This CDR3 contains 15 residues. Germline loops: CDR1 SGHNT, CDR2 YYREEE (reference sequence). For the CDR3, the DNA is TGTGCCAGCAGCTTCGAGGCTATTCATAACTATGGCTACACCTTC. It yields the protein CASSFEAIHNYGYTF.

The chain carries TRBV27 and TRBJ1-2, with 11 nucleotides matching TRBD1. The CDR3 has 15 residues. Per germline, CDR1 MNHEY and CDR2 SMNVEV (reference sequence). After removal of 2 bases from V and 4 bases from J, the junction contained 3 bases not matched to a gene. The CDR3 here is CASSLGQGAFYGYTF. In DNA, the CDR3 is TGTGCCAGCAGTTTAGGACAGGGGGCATTCTATGGCTACACCTTC.

V is TRBV5-1 and J is TRBJ1-2, with 9 bases aligning to TRBD1. V was clipped by 4 bases and J by 7 bases; unmatched bases: 8. The CDR3 is 14 residues long. Germline-derived CDR1 and CDR2 are SGHRS and YFSETQ. CDR3 sequence reads: CASSPGQGSRGYTF. CDR3 in DNA: TGCGCCAGCAGCCCGGGACAGGGTAGTCGTGGCTACACCTTC.

This clone has a handful of counts. The chain is built from TRBV19 and TRBJ2-7, with D possibly matching TRBD2 (5 bases). The CDR3 consists of 15 residues. Deletions cut 5 bases from V and 3 bases from J, with 17 bases between. Germline V gives CDR1 LNHDA, CDR2 SQIVND (reference sequence). CDR3 residues: CASSQGPGSYYEQYF. The CDR3 DNA reads TGTGCCAGTAGTCAAGGGCCGGGGTCGTACTACGAGCAGTACTTC.

This chain joins TRBV5-1 and TRBJ1-2; D possibly corresponds to TRBD1 (6 bases). Germline values: CDR1 SGHRS, CDR2 YFSETQ. The CDR3 has 15 amino acids. V gave up 3 bases and J gave up 3 bases, with 15 bases separating them. The CDR3 reads CASSWEQGGDYGYTF. The CDR3 DNA reads as TGCGCCAGCAGCTGGGAACAGGGAGGCGACTATGGCTACACCTTC.

The chain has TRBV30 and TRBJ1-6; D not resolved. The CDR3 spans 15 residues. V was trimmed by 5 bases and J by 6 bases, leaving 17 bases between them. CDR1 is GTSNPN, CDR2 SVGIG, per germline (reference sequence). CDR3 sequence reads: CAWGPLSVGNSPLHF. The CDR3 nucleotides read TGTGCCTGGGGACCCCTGTCGGTGGGTAATTCACCCCTCCACTTT.

The rearrangement links TRBV6-6 to TRBJ1-1; perhaps TRBD1 as D (6 bases). CDR1 and CDR2 (germline): MNHNY, SVGAGI (reference sequence). This CDR3 has 14 residues. Trimming took 6 bases from V and 1 from J, leaving 12 bases between them. The CDR3 reads CASRDIQGNTEAFF. CDR3 DNA sequence: TGTGCCAGCAGAGACATACAGGGGAACACTGAAGCTTTCTTT.

This clone came up a few times. CDR3 loop: CASSGRWGEAGELFF. As DNA, the CDR3 is TGTGCCAGCAGTGGTCGCTGGGGGGAGGCCGGGGAGCTGTTTTTT. This rearrangement joins TRBV6-5 to TRBJ2-2, with a weak D call TRBD2 (6 bases). V was shortened by 5 bases and J by 6 bases, with 16 bases between the two germline ends. The CDR3 extends over 15 amino acids. Germline V gene sequence: CDR1 MNHEY, CDR2 SVGAGI.

In the case of this clone: Other DNA variants within this sample encode the same CDR3. The V call is TRBV5-5, the J call TRBJ1-1, with D perhaps TRBD1 (5 bases). In germline, CDR1 is SGHKS, CDR2 YYEKEE (reference sequence). V lost 4 bases and J 0 bases, leaving 10 bases between the germline ends. The CDR3 consists of 14 residues. The chain's CDR3 is CASSPGALNTEAFF. Written as DNA, the CDR3 is TGTGCCAGCAGCCCCGGGGCTTTGAACACTGAAGCTTTCTTT.

The chain couples TRBV10-1 to TRBJ2-2, with D perhaps matching TRBD1 (5 bases). Germline CDR1 and CDR2: WNHNN and SYGVQD (reference sequence). The CDR3 has 15 amino acids. Trimming left V 1 base short and J 2 bases short, with 8 bases between. CDR3 DNA: TGCGCCAGCAGTGAGTGGCAGGGAAACACCGGGGAGCTGTTTTTT. Translation gives CASSEWQGNTGELFF.